A selection of T cell receptor beta chains follows, all from one sample in a study of blood T cell repertoires in COVID-19. Measured with immunoSEQ multiplex PCR; TCRdb has only the in-frame clones, and not every one. The table records about 220,000 clones, roughly four fifths of them present only once. Sequenced material: peripheral blood. These receptor sequences come from an older woman with acute or convalescent COVID-19. CDR3s leave out the opening cysteine and the closing phenylalanine or tryptophan.

TRBJ2-7,TRBV19,ASAPGGGEGYEQY
TRBJ2-2,TRBV2,ASSTTGLAGVLNTGELF
TRBJ2-4,TRBV25-1,ASSARAGKGKNIQY
TRBJ2-7,TRBV11-2,ASSHEPGGEQY
TRBJ2-3,TRBV5-6,ASSTPLGQGTDTQY
TRBJ2-3,TRBV18,ASSPVGGARTDTQY
TRBJ1-3,TRBV3-1/TRBV3-2,ASSLQGRGNTIY
TRBJ2-3,TRBV6-5,ASRKGAGYTDTQY
TRBJ1-4,TRBV21-1,ASSKALVAGDEKLF
TRBJ2-3,TRBV3-1/TRBV3-2,ASSQDRSGDTQY
TRBJ2-1,TRBV7-2,ASSLFGGAGNEQF
TRBJ2-5,TRBV7-2,ASSFSLAQETQY
TRBJ1-2,TRBV6-5,ASSPRGQGYGYT
TRBJ1-1,TRBV6-6,ASSYSTGDTEAF
TRBJ1-1,TRBV6-5,ASSRGQGATEAF
TRBJ1-5,TRBV12-3/TRBV12-4,ASSGQGESPQH
TRBJ1-5,TRBV3-1/TRBV3-2,ASSRGHNQPQH
TRBJ2-5,TRBV6-1,ASSEFAGNQETQY
TRBJ1-1,TRBV4-2,ASSSHQRGNTEAF
TRBJ2-7,TRBV11-2,ASSPRLLGGYEQY
TRBJ1-2,TRBV30,AWTRRTEGIGT
TRBJ1-1,TRBV9,ASNRAGGNEAF
TRBJ1-1,TRBV20-1,SASSGISVAF
TRBJ1-3,TRBV7-8,ASRSTGNQGNTIY
TRBJ1-1,TRBV12-3/TRBV12-4,ASSFGQNTEAF
TRBJ1-5,TRBV4-2,ASSQDKHSNQPQH
TRBJ2-5,TRBV4-3,ASSRTVRETQY
TRBJ2-2,TRBV5-1,ASSPSGGRGELF
TRBJ1-4,TRBV12-5,ASGAGDGTNEKLF
TRBJ1-1,TRBV5-6,ASSWKGRQGGKAF
TRBJ2-5,TRBV6-5,ASRPRDRGQETQY
TRBJ2-3,TRBV7-3,ASSSSGARTDTQY
TRBJ1-2,TRBV15,ATSRDVGGYT
TRBJ1-1,TRBV6-5,ASRNPGGTEAF
TRBJ1-1,TRBV14,ASSQSGWLNTEAF